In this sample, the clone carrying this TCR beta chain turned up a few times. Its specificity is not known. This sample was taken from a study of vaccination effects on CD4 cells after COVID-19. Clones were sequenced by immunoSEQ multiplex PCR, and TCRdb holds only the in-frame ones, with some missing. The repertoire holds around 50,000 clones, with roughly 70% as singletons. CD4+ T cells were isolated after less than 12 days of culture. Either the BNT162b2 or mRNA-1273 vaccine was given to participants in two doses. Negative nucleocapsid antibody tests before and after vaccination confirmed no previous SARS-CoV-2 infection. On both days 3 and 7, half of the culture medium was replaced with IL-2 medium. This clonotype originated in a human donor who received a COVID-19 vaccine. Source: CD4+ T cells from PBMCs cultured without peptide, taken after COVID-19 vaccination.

In DNA, the CDR3 is TGTGCCAGTAGTACCACGGGCGGACGGAACACCTTC. It yields the protein CASSTTGGRNTF. The J gene is TRBJ1-2, the V gene TRBV19; D not certain. The CDR3 has 12 amino acids. Germline CDR1 reads LNHDA; CDR2 reads SQIVND (reference sequence). Trimming pared 4 bases from V and 12 bases from J, leaving 15 bases between.